This TCR beta chain was sequenced for a study of shared clonotypes between healthy human individuals. Produced via immunoSEQ multiplex PCR; TCRdb's table is partial and in-frame only. The table shows approximately 700,000 clones, with about 80% occurring only once. V dropped 4 bases and J dropped 0; count of bases not matched to a gene: 5. This CDR3 has 15 residues. From germline, CDR1 is MGHRA and CDR2 YSYEKL. The chain carries TRBV4-1 and TRBJ1-2, with 7 nucleotides matching TRBD1. The TCR comes from a woman in her twenties or thirties in good health. The sample was memory CD4+ T cells sorted from blood. Subset: CD45RA-negative fraction. CDR3 DNA sequence: TGCGCCAGCAGCCTTTCGACAGGGTCTAACTATGGCTACACCTTC. Translated: CASSLSTGSNYGYTF.